These T cell receptor beta chains were read from a single sample in a study of T cells in narcolepsy. Generated by immunoSEQ multiplex PCR, the TCRdb table keeps only in-frame clones and is missing some. The sample contains approximately 35,000 clones, approximately 90% of which appear only once. The sequenced material came from CD45RA- memory CD4+ T cells from PBMCs. Receptors originate from a human donor with narcolepsy. Each CDR3 is given with its conserved first and last residue. A D gene is named only where the DNA matches it firmly. For some rows the clone size is stated as once, few or many, or as a class when expanded; others skip it.

v_gene	j_gene	d_gene	abundance	CDR3aa	CDR3nt
TRBV7-2	TRBJ1-2	-	-	CASSFATDDYGYTF	TGTGCCAGCAGCTTTGCAACCGACGACTATGGCTACACCTTC
TRBV19	TRBJ1-1	TRBD1	once	CASSFRDRGPEAFF	TGTGCCAGTAGTTTCCGGGACAGGGGCCCTGAAGCTTTCTTT
TRBV28	TRBJ1-1	-	-	CASRLGHKNTEAFF	TGTGCCAGCAGACTAGGACATAAAAACACTGAAGCTTTCTTT
TRBV5-4	TRBJ1-2	TRBD1	-	CASSDRGPLSGYTF	TGTGCCAGCAGCGACAGGGGGCCCCTGTCCGGCTACACCTTC
TRBV6-1	TRBJ2-5	-	-	CASSAGAWETQYF	TGTGCCAGCAGCGCGGGGGCGTGGGAGACCCAGTACTTC
TRBV5-4	TRBJ1-2	TRBD1	-	CASSRKTGDVPGYTF	TGTGCCAGCAGCCGTAAGACAGGGGATGTTCCCGGCTACACCTTC
TRBV5-4	TRBJ2-3	TRBD2	-	CASSFSGGADTQYF	TGTGCCAGCAGCTTTTCCGGGGGGGCAGATACGCAGTATTTT
TRBV6-6	TRBJ2-3	-	-	CAEGTDTQYF	TGTGCGGAGGGCACAGATACGCAGTATTTT
TRBV19	TRBJ2-7	-	-	CASKGIQGGKYEQYF	TGTGCCAGTAAAGGCATCCAGGGGGGAAAATACGAGCAGTACTTC
TRBV5-5	TRBJ2-1	-	-	CASSSFVWNEQFF	TGTGCCAGCAGCTCCTTTGTTTGGAATGAGCAGTTCTTC
TRBV30	TRBJ1-4	TRBD1	-	CAWEKGAQNNEKLFF	TGTGCCTGGGAGAAGGGGGCGCAGAATAATGAAAAACTGTTTTTT
TRBV30	TRBJ2-3	-	-	CAWSVPTGLGTDTQYF	TGTGCCTGGAGTGTACCCACTGGGCTGGGGACAGATACGCAGTATTTT